The sequence of this T cell receptor beta chain was determined in a study of technical replicates of blood from a few donors. This CDR3 comprises 14 residues. V was cut by 1 base and J by 5 bases, with 11 bases left in between. Germline V CDR1 and CDR2: MNHNY, SVGAGI (reference sequence). Repertoires were generated with immunoSEQ multiplex PCR, while TCRdb's copy carries only in-frame clones and drops some. In the table there are 95,000 or so clones, roughly 95% of which are singletons. Sequenced sample: T cells isolated from PBMCs. The clonotype comes from a human donor in good health. V gene TRBV6-6 combines with J gene TRBJ2-5, with D tentatively TRBD2 (5 bases). The DNA for the CDR3 is TGTGCCAGCAGTTACTTAAGGGAGTTCGAGACCCAGTACTTC. Its translation is CASSYLREFETQYF.